These T cell receptor beta chains were read from a single sample in a study of shared clonotypes between healthy human individuals. This table comes from immunoSEQ multiplex PCR, and its TCRdb copy is limited to in-frame clones, with some not included. The profile covers roughly 2.5 million clones, with roughly nine tenths appearing a single time and over 0.12% taken by the ten largest. Material: naive CD4+ T cells sorted from blood. These receptor sequences come from a man aged 18 to 30 in good health. Each CDR3 is given with its conserved first and last residue. Each record gives: V gene, D gene, J gene, clone size, CDR3 protein, CDR3 DNA. D genes are given only for firm matches. Part of the rows lack a size; the others show once, few, many or a class for expanded clones.

TRBV6-1,TRBD1,TRBJ2-3,-,CASRETGIRTDTQYF,TGTGCCAGCAGGGAGACAGGGATACGCACAGATACGCAGTATTTT
TRBV7-9,-,TRBJ2-7,-,CASTQTFGYAYEQYF,TGTGCCAGCACCCAAACTTTTGGGTACGCCTACGAGCAGTACTTC
TRBV7-9,TRBD1,TRBJ1-4,-,CASSLGDRGDEKLFF,TGTGCCAGCAGCTTAGGGGACAGGGGAGATGAAAAACTGTTTTTT
TRBV5-1,TRBD1,TRBJ2-7,-,CASSVRQGYEQYF,TGCGCCAGCAGCGTCAGACAGGGGTACGAGCAGTACTTC
TRBV30,-,TRBJ1-3,-,CAWVAQDRYSGNTIYF,TGTGCCTGGGTCGCCCAGGACCGGTACTCTGGAAACACCATATATTTT
TRBV25-1,-,TRBJ2-6,-,CASMQGRSYSGANVLTF,TGTGCCAGCATGCAGGGGCGATCCTACTCTGGGGCCAACGTCCTGACTTTC
TRBV4-2,-,TRBJ1-1,-,CASSQDLQNTEAFF,TGTGCCAGCAGCCAAGACTTACAGAACACTGAAGCTTTCTTT
TRBV25-1,TRBD1,TRBJ2-5,-,CASSEHGQGQETQYF,TGTGCCAGCAGTGAACACGGACAGGGCCAAGAGACCCAGTACTTC
TRBV11-2,TRBD1,TRBJ2-2,-,CASSFHRDRGLGNTGELFF,TGTGCCAGCAGCTTTCACCGGGACAGGGGGCTCGGGAACACCGGGGAGCTGTTTTTT
TRBV5-4,-,TRBJ1-1,-,CASSLEQGNTEAFF,TGTGCCAGCAGCTTGGAACAGGGGAACACTGAAGCTTTCTTT
TRBV5-1,TRBD2,TRBJ2-1,-,CASSLWLAGGYNEQFF,TGCGCCAGCAGCTTGTGGCTAGCGGGGGGATACAATGAGCAGTTCTTC
TRBV10-3,TRBD1,TRBJ2-7,-,CAISTQGAQSEQYF,TGTGCCATCAGTACACAGGGGGCGCAATCCGAGCAGTACTTC
TRBV9,TRBD1,TRBJ2-7,-,CASSARGTGDSYEQYF,TGTGCCAGCAGCGCCCGAGGGACAGGGGACTCCTACGAGCAGTACTTC
TRBV30,TRBD1,TRBJ1-1,few,CAWSGTGANTEAFF,TGTGCCTGGAGTGGGACAGGGGCGAACACTGAAGCTTTCTTT
TRBV5-1,TRBD1,TRBJ2-6,-,CASSLEGTASSGANVLTF,TGCGCCAGCAGCTTGGAGGGGACAGCGAGCTCTGGGGCCAACGTCCTGACTTTC
TRBV6-4,-,TRBJ2-7,-,CASSDSICPGSYEQYF,TGTGCCAGCAGTGACTCGATTTGCCCAGGGTCCTACGAGCAGTACTTC
TRBV5-5,TRBD1,TRBJ2-7,-,CASSLDRARGEQYF,TGTGCCAGCAGCCTGGACAGGGCCAGAGGCGAGCAGTACTTC
TRBV19,-,TRBJ1-5,-,CASSITGTSNQPQHF,TGTGCCAGTAGTATCACAGGGACAAGCAATCAGCCCCAGCATTTT
TRBV5-1,-,TRBJ1-4,-,CASSSPSPGTNEKLFF,TGCGCCAGCAGCTCACCCTCACCAGGGACAAATGAAAAACTGTTTTTT
TRBV2,-,TRBJ2-5,once,CATLLGGYEETQYF,TGTGCCACCCTCCTAGGGGGGTATGAAGAGACCCAGTACTTC
TRBV6-5,-,TRBJ1-1,-,CASSYSQRTEAFF,TGTGCCAGCAGTTACTCGCAGAGGACTGAAGCTTTCTTT
TRBV30,-,TRBJ2-2,-,CAWSQGLTGELFF,TGTGCCTGGAGCCAAGGCTTAACCGGGGAGCTGTTTTTT
TRBV19,TRBD1,TRBJ1-2,-,CASSPRQGDDRGYGYTF,TGTGCCAGTAGTCCTCGACAGGGGGACGACAGGGGCTATGGCTACACCTTC
TRBV7-2,-,TRBJ2-7,-,CASRAGLPMYF,TGTGCCAGCAGGGCGGGACTCCCGATGTACTTC
TRBV30,-,TRBJ1-2,-,CAWSIQGWDYGYTF,TGTGCCTGGAGTATACAGGGTTGGGACTATGGCTACACCTTC
TRBV27,TRBD2,TRBJ2-3,-,CASSLSLAGADTQYF,TGTGCCAGCAGTTTAAGCCTAGCGGGAGCAGATACGCAGTATTTT
TRBV28,-,TRBJ2-7,-,CASSLWDAGYYEQYF,TGTGCCAGCAGTTTATGGGACGCGGGGTACTACGAGCAGTACTTC
TRBV29-1,-,TRBJ2-1,-,CSVEDNLQGEQFF,TGCAGCGTTGAAGATAACTTACAGGGTGAGCAGTTCTTC
TRBV15,-,TRBJ1-2,-,CATSANLGQGYTF,TGTGCCACCAGCGCCAACCTGGGACAAGGCTACACCTTC
TRBV5-4,-,TRBJ2-3,-,CASSRNTDTQYF,TGTGCCAGCAGCCGAAACACAGATACGCAGTATTTT
TRBV4-1,-,TRBJ1-1,-,CASSLRGGGSTEAFF,TGCGCCAGCAGTCTAAGGGGCGGCGGGTCGACTGAAGCTTTCTTT
TRBV5-4,TRBD1,TRBJ2-3,-,CASSSGTGGRTDTQYF,TGTGCCAGCAGCTCCGGGACAGGGGGTCGCACAGATACGCAGTATTTT
TRBV6-1,TRBD1,TRBJ1-2,-,CASSEASWGQPGYTF,TGTGCCAGCAGTGAAGCGAGTTGGGGACAGCCTGGCTACACCTTC
TRBV7-2,-,TRBJ1-5,-,CASSLDGRLGQPQHF,TGTGCCAGCAGCTTAGACGGAAGGTTGGGGCAGCCCCAGCATTTT
TRBV2,-,TRBJ1-2,-,CASRTEMGYGYTF,TGTGCCAGCAGGACAGAAATGGGCTATGGCTACACCTTC
TRBV28,-,TRBJ2-5,-,CATKRGGGNHQETQYF,TGTGCCACCAAACGGGGTGGCGGGAACCACCAAGAGACCCAGTACTTC
TRBV9,TRBD1,TRBJ2-2,-,CASSANRGTIAGELFF,TGTGCCAGCAGCGCTAACAGGGGGACGATAGCCGGGGAGCTGTTTTTT
TRBV19,-,TRBJ1-5,-,CASSLKLNGGSNQPQHF,TGTGCCAGTAGCCTTAAACTCAACGGGGGGAGCAATCAGCCCCAGCATTTT
TRBV6-5,-,TRBJ1-1,-,CASSYGTGNTEAFF,TGTGCCAGCAGTTACGGCACAGGGAACACTGAAGCTTTCTTT
TRBV11-3,-,TRBJ2-7,-,CASSRYNDEQYF,TGTGCCAGCAGCCGGTATAACGACGAGCAGTACTTC
TRBV2,-,TRBJ1-2,-,CASSDGQNYGYTF,TGTGCCAGCAGTGATGGTCAGAACTATGGCTACACCTTC
TRBV7-2,-,TRBJ1-3,-,CASSLGAGYSGNTIYF,TGTGCCAGCAGCTTAGGGGCAGGGTACTCTGGAAACACCATATATTTT
TRBV7-7,TRBD2,TRBJ2-5,-,CASSRGTSGVGETQYF,TGTGCTAGCAGCCGCGGGACTAGCGGGGTCGGGGAGACCCAGTACTTC
TRBV15,TRBD2,TRBJ2-1,-,CATSSLAGGRGGNEQFF,TGTGCCACCAGCAGCTTAGCGGGGGGGCGGGGAGGCAATGAGCAGTTCTTC
TRBV30,TRBD1,TRBJ1-5,-,CAWSVGTGNQPQHF,TGTGCCTGGAGTGTCGGGACAGGGAATCAGCCCCAGCATTTT
TRBV7-2,-,TRBJ1-6,-,CASSSQGNSPLHF,TGTGCCAGCAGCTCTCAAGGAAATTCACCCCTCCACTTT
TRBV6-1,-,TRBJ2-1,once,CASRVEYNEQFF,TGTGCCAGCAGGGTGGAGTACAATGAGCAGTTCTTC
TRBV6-5,-,TRBJ1-1,-,CASSRGLQKLEAFF,TGTGCCAGCAGTCGGGGGTTGCAGAAACTTGAAGCTTTCTTT
TRBV2,-,TRBJ2-2,once,CASSEAGRNTGELFF,TGTGCCAGCAGTGAGGCAGGCCGGAACACCGGGGAGCTGTTTTTT
TRBV5-3,-,TRBJ2-7,-,CARSFRGGRSSYEQYF,TGTGCCAGAAGCTTTCGTGGAGGGAGGAGCTCCTACGAGCAGTACTTC
TRBV7-3,-,TRBJ2-2,-,CASSSASGELFF,TGTGCCAGCAGCTCAGCGTCCGGGGAGCTGTTTTTT
TRBV30,-,TRBJ1-4,-,CAWSYGLNEKLFF,TGTGCCTGGAGTTACGGACTGAATGAAAAACTGTTTTTT
TRBV18,-,TRBJ1-4,-,CASSPRGSTNEKLFF,TGTGCCAGCTCACCCCGGGGATCCACTAATGAAAAACTGTTTTTT
TRBV11-2,-,TRBJ2-3,-,CASSLGKGKGDTQYF,TGTGCCAGCAGCTTAGGAAAGGGGAAGGGAGATACGCAGTATTTT
TRBV9,-,TRBJ1-1,-,CASSGLMNTEAFF,TGTGCCAGCAGCGGCCTCATGAACACTGAAGCTTTCTTT